This TCR beta chain was found in a study of blood T cell repertoires in COVID-19. Across the whole study: Sources were T cells, B-cell-depleted T cells, or PBMCs; the material itself was cDNA or gDNA.

In the original workflow: Using reference gene primer amplification, nucleated cell counts were estimated. The data were produced by immunoSEQ multiplex PCR, yet TCRdb's version contains in-frame clones alone and is incomplete. V and J calls and clone size are copied from that table; D and trimming were computed from the DNA. The sample comprises about 310,000 clones, around 87% of which are singletons, and about 1.2% rests with the top ten. Germline V CDR1 and CDR2: MNHNY, SVGAGI (reference sequence). CDR3 length: 14 amino acids. Losses at the gene ends were 5 bases for V and 13 bases for J; bases not matched to a gene: 15.

Sequenced material: peripheral blood. The chain recombines TRBV6-6 with TRBJ2-5, with 8 bases fitting TRBD1. This TCR derives from a man between 65 and 79 years old with acute or convalescent COVID-19. CDR3 sequence: CASSKRQGPLTTYF. DNA for the CDR3: TGTGCCAGCAGTAAAAGACAGGGGCCGCTTACAACGTACTTC.